This TCR beta chain was recorded in a study of molecular identifiers for immune sequencing clone quantification. V lost 5 bases to trimming and J lost 2 bases; unmatched junction nucleotides: 4. This CDR3 region has 15 residues. This clonotype was observed at least ten times. TCRdb called the PCR reads again in MiXCR, with one record for every CDR3 protein. The sample has tens of thousands of distinct CDR3 sequences, approximately 21% seen once. Sequencing was performed on naive CD8+ T cells from blood, with Jurkat cell RNA spiked in. This sample's subset: FACS-sorted CD8+CD4-CCR7+CD45RA+ naive T cells. The J gene is TRBJ2-5, the V gene TRBV12-3 or TRBV12-4; 11 positions agree with TRBD2. The origin of this receptor is a human donor in good health. Some libraries in this study had Jurkat cell RNA spiked in. CDR3 sequence: CASSPGLAVQETQYF. The CDR3 DNA follows: TGTGCCAGCAGTCCGGGACTAGCGGTACAAGAGACCCAGTACTTC.